Many counts were recorded for the clone carrying this T cell receptor (beta chain). Its target is not known. The sample belongs to a study of T cells in Graves' hyperthyroidism and ophthalmopathy. Whole-study findings and limits: Ophthalmopathy was separated from stable hyperthyroidism by a 13 V-J model.

On the basis of clinical symptoms, serum thyroxine and TRAb, thyroid ultrasound and orbital computed tomography, diagnoses were made. The CDR3 covers 16 residues. Trimming shortened V by 0 bases and J by 5 bases, and 17 bases separated the two germline ends. Germline V gene lookup returns CDR1 DFQATT and CDR2 SNEGSKA (reference sequence). Amplified regions were TCR beta CDR3 sequences from RNA transcripts. HTBI primers were the set used in a first-round RT-PCR of the TCR CDR3. From the multiplex PCR reads, TCRdb called clonotypes with MiXCR, one entry per CDR3 protein. The table records 400,000 to 500,000 distinct CDR3 sequences, about 13% of them present only once.

V is TRBV20-1 and J is TRBJ1-3; D gene unclear. Sequencing was performed on blood. This clonotype originated in a woman younger than 35 with Graves' hyperthyroidism. In nucleotides, the CDR3 is TGCAGTGCTAGAGATTTGAAGGAGGCAGGTCGAAACACCATATATTTT. Its protein is CSARDLKEAGRNTIYF.